The sequence of this TCR beta chain was determined in a study of blood T cell repertoires in COVID-19. Overall study context: Samples came from the United States, Italy and Spain, spanning acute and convalescent COVID-19.

V was clipped by 0 bases and J by 3 bases, with 9 bases between them. CDR1 is SGHRS, CDR2 YFSETQ, per germline. The CDR3 totals 14 residues. This clone showed up just once. Researchers sorted participants into cohorts using their self-reported clinical history. Shortly before study entry, within 2 weeks, exposed participants had met a COVID-19 case. Only in-frame clones appear in the TCRdb table, and some are missing; sequencing was by immunoSEQ multiplex PCR. This sample has some 300,000 clones; 85% to 90% occur once, and the top ten carry roughly 2.9%. The source is a woman in her forties or fifties who had been exposed to COVID-19. This sequence joins TRBV5-1 and TRBJ1-1; a weak D match, TRBD1 (6 bases). The sequenced sample was PBMCs or T cells enriched from blood (not recorded which). CDR3 in amino acids: CASSLEGVYTEAFF. CDR3 sequence (DNA): TGCGCCAGCAGCTTGGAGGGGGTTTACACTGAAGCTTTCTTT.